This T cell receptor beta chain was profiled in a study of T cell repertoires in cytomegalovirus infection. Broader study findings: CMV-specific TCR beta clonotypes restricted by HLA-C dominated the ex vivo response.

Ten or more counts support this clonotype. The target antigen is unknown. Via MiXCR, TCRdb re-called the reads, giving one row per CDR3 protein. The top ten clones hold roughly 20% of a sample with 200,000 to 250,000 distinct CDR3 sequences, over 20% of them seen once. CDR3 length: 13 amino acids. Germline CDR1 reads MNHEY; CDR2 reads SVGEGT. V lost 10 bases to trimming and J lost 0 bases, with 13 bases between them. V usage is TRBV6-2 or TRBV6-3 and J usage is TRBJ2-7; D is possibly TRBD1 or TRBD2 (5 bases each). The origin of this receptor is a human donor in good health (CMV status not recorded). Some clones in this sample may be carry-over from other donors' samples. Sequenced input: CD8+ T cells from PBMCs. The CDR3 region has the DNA TGTGCCACCACCGGGACGGACTCCTACGAGCAGTACTTC. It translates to CATTGTDSYEQYF.